Listed below are T cell receptor beta chains from one sample, sequenced in a study of T cells in Graves' hyperthyroidism and ophthalmopathy. MiXCR was run by TCRdb on the multiplex PCR reads, yielding one entry per CDR3 protein. The repertoire holds about 520,000 distinct CDR3 sequences, around 20% seen once, with more than 20% in the top ten. The sequenced sample consisted of blood. These receptors were taken from a man aged 18-30 years with Graves' hyperthyroidism. CDR3s include the opening cysteine and the closing phenylalanine or tryptophan. D genes are given only for firm matches. Not all rows give a size; the values are once, few, many and, for expanded clones, a class.

many	TRBV28	TRBJ1-6	NA	CASSHQAGKAEGYNSPLHF	TGTGCCAGCAGTCACCAGGCGGGAAAGGCGGAAGGATATAATTCACCCCTCCACTTT
NA	TRBV12-3/TRBV12-4	TRBJ1-1	NA	CASSFGVVTLEAFF	TGTGCCAGCAGTTTCGGGGTTGTAACACTCGAAGCTTTCTTT
many	TRBV6-5	TRBJ2-5	NA	CASSYSWDGGWGQETQYF	TGTGCCAGCAGTTACTCTTGGGATGGGGGTTGGGGGCAAGAGACCCAGTACTTC
few	TRBV29-1	TRBJ1-2	TRBD1	CSTRDRGPYGYTF	TGCAGCACCCGGGACAGGGGGCCCTATGGCTACACCTTC
NA	TRBV30	TRBJ1-2	NA	CAWSSYGYTF	TGTGCCTGGAGTAGTTATGGCTACACCTTC
few	TRBV29-1	TRBJ1-2	TRBD1	CSVGEGAGGYTF	TGCAGCGTTGGAGAGGGGGCAGGTGGCTACACCTTC
few	TRBV5-1	TRBJ2-7	TRBD1	CASSGGQVPSEQYF	TGCGCCAGCAGCGGGGGACAGGTCCCCTCTGAGCAGTACTTC
once	TRBV27	TRBJ1-5	NA	CASSLGVVLSVEPQHF	TGTGCCAGCAGCTTGGGCGTCGTCCTCTCTGTGGAGCCCCAGCATTTT
NA	TRBV30	TRBJ1-3	NA	CASRVRSARGECGNTIYF	TGTGCCTCGCGGGTCCGGAGCGCAAGGGGAGAGTGTGGAAACACCATATATTTT
NA	TRBV5-1	TRBJ1-5	NA	CASSSNPGDQPQHF	TGCGCCAGCAGCTCCAACCCGGGGGATCAGCCCCAGCATTTT
many	TRBV6-1	TRBJ1-1	NA	CASSEALWGTEAFF	TGTGCCAGCAGTGAAGCGCTGTGGGGGACTGAAGCTTTCTTT
NA	TRBV7-9	TRBJ1-3	NA	CASSLEPGNTIYF	TGTGCCAGCAGCTTAGAACCTGGAAACACCATATATTTT
many	TRBV6-5	TRBJ2-5	NA	CASSSLRDSGETQYF	TGTGCCAGCAGTTCCCTCAGGGACTCCGGAGAGACCCAGTACTTC
many	TRBV28	TRBJ1-1	NA	CASSLIRRGTEAFF	TGTGCCAGCAGTTTAATAAGAAGGGGAACTGAAGCTTTCTTT
few	TRBV10-2	TRBJ2-2	NA	CASKFGSTNTGELFF	TGCGCCAGCAAGTTCGGCAGCACGAACACCGGGGAGCTGTTTTTT
many	TRBV6-1	TRBJ1-5	NA	CASNRNNQPQHF	TGTGCCAGCAACAGGAACAATCAGCCCCAGCATTTT
NA	TRBV12-5	TRBJ2-3	NA	CASGESTDTQYF	TGTGCTAGTGGGGAGAGCACAGATACGCAGTATTTT
many	TRBV2	TRBJ1-2	NA	CASEEGNLYGYTF	TGTGCCAGCGAGGAGGGGAACCTATATGGCTACACCTTC
NA	TRBV4-1	TRBJ1-6	TRBD1	CASSQGQQTYNSPLHF	TGCGCCAGCAGCCAGGGACAGCAGACCTATAATTCACCCCTCCACTTT
many	TRBV24-1	TRBJ1-5	NA	CATSDRDTRSQHF	TGTGCCACCAGTGACAGGGACACCCGGTCCCAGCATTTT
many	TRBV6-2/TRBV6-3	TRBJ2-2	TRBD2	CASSARLAGATGELFF	TGTGCCAGCAGTGCAAGACTAGCGGGGGCAACCGGGGAGCTGTTTTTT
many	TRBV20-1	TRBJ2-5	TRBD2	CSALRLAGAIEETQYF	TGCAGTGCTCTTAGGTTAGCGGGGGCCATCGAAGAGACCCAGTACTTC
many	TRBV28	TRBJ2-2	NA	CASRTEGTGELFF	TGTGCCAGCAGAACCGAGGGGACCGGGGAGCTGTTTTTT
many	TRBV12-3/TRBV12-4	TRBJ1-1	NA	CASSSPGATEAFF	TGTGCCAGCAGTTCCCCCGGGGCCACTGAAGCTTTCTTT
few	TRBV19	TRBJ1-2	NA	CASSFTGIRYGYTF	TGTGCCAGTAGTTTTACAGGGATCCGGTATGGCTACACCTTC
many	TRBV6-5	TRBJ2-7	NA	CASSYRTEQYF	TGTGCCAGCAGTTACCGAACCGAGCAGTACTTC
many	TRBV6-1	TRBJ1-2	NA	CASSDLTSSGGYTF	TGTGCCAGCAGTGACCTAACCTCCTCTGGGGGCTACACCTTC
NA	TRBV20-1	TRBJ2-2	NA	CSASSFRIGAGELFF	TGCAGTGCTAGCTCATTCAGGATCGGGGCCGGGGAGCTGTTTTTT
many	TRBV5-1	TRBJ2-2	NA	CASSSTEQVFGGELFF	TGCGCCAGCAGCTCGACCGAACAGGTCTTCGGCGGGGAGCTGTTTTTT
NA	TRBV19	TRBJ2-2	NA	CASRAGTGNTGELFF	TGTGCCAGTAGGGCCGGGACCGGGAACACCGGGGAGCTGTTTTTT
NA	TRBV20-1	TRBJ1-2	NA	CSARDAQGTFYGYTF	TGCAGTGCTAGAGATGCCCAGGGGACTTTCTATGGCTACACCTTC